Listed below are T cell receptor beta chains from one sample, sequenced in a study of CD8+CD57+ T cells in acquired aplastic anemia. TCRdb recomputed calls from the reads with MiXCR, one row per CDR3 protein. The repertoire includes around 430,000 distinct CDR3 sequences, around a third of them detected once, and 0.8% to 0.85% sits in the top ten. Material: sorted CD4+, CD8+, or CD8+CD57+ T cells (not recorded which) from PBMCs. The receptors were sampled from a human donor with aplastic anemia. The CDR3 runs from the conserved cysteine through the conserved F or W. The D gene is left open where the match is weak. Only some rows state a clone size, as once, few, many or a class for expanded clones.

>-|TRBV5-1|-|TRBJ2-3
CASSVERPGTDTQYF
TGCGCCAGCAGCGTGGAGCGACCCGGCACAGATACGCAGTATTTT
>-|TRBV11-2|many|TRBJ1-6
CASSTNTGFNSPLHF
TGTGCCAGCAGCACAAATACAGGGTTTAATTCACCCCTCCACTTT
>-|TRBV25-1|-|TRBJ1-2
CASSPLDVEGYTF
TGTGCCAGCTCACCGTTGGATGTGGAAGGCTACACCTTC
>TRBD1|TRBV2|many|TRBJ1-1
CASSPGTGANWNTEAFF
TGTGCCAGCAGTCCCGGGACAGGCGCCAATTGGAACACTGAAGCTTTCTTT
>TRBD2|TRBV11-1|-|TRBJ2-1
CASSLVLAGGLYEQFF
TGTGCCAGCAGCTTAGTACTAGCGGGGGGGCTCTACGAGCAGTTCTTC
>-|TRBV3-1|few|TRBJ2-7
CASSPVIRTYEQYF
TGTGCCAGCAGCCCGGTGATAAGGACCTACGAGCAGTACTTC
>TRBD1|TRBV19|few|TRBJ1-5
CASSIGQGEKNQPQHF
TGTGCCAGTAGTATAGGACAGGGAGAGAAGAATCAGCCCCAGCATTTT
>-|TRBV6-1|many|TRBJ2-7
CASTIGPYEQYF
TGTGCCAGCACCATTGGACCATACGAGCAGTACTTC
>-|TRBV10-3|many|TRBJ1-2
CAIRNTGASPMVGYTF
TGTGCCATCAGGAACACAGGTGCCAGCCCTATGGTTGGCTACACCTTC
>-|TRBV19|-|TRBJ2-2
CASSGANTGELFF
TGTGCCAGTAGTGGGGCGAACACCGGGGAGCTGTTTTTT
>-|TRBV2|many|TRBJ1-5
CASSIYADSNQPQHF
TGTGCCAGCAGTATTTATGCCGATAGCAATCAGCCCCAGCATTTT
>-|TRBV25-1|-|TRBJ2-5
CASRKGNQETQYF
TGTGCCAGCAGAAAGGGGAACCAAGAGACCCAGTACTTC
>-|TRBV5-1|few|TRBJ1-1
CASSLGVGQVNTEAFF
TGCGCCAGCAGCTTGGGAGTCGGACAAGTGAACACTGAAGCTTTCTTT
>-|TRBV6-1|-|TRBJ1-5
CASSESPQAAQHF
TGTGCCAGCAGTGAATCTCCGCAGGCAGCCCAGCATTTT
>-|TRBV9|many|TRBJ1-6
CASSVGVIGNSPLHF
TGTGCCAGCAGCGTAGGTGTGATCGGTAATTCACCCCTCCACTTT
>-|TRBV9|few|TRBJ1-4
CASSVTGISTNEKLFF
TGTGCCAGCAGCGTTACAGGTATCTCAACTAATGAAAAACTGTTTTTT
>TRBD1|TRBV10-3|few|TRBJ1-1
CASSLIIGTAGEAFF
TGTGCCAGCAGCCTTATAATTGGGACAGCCGGTGAAGCTTTCTTT